The 23 T cell receptor beta chains listed next were all sequenced from one sample in a study of blood T cell repertoires in COVID-19. Using immunoSEQ multiplex PCR, the repertoire was profiled, and TCRdb retains in-frame clones only, with some absent. The repertoire includes 390,000 or so clones, roughly 89% of them detected once, and 6.5% sits in the top ten. Sequenced sample: peripheral blood. These receptors originate from a man aged 18 to 35 with active or convalescent COVID-19.

In its sample, this clone was seen once. CDR3 amino acids: CATSRPPVGGAYNEQFF. The CDR3 DNA reads TGTGCCACCAGCAGACCCCCAGTTGGGGGCGCCTACAATGAGCAGTTCTTC. The chain combines TRBV15 with TRBJ2-1; maybe TRBD1 (6 bases). The CDR3 totals 17 residues. The germline CDR1 and CDR2 sequences are LNHNV and YYDKDF (reference sequence). Trimming took off 2 bases at V and 2 bases at J, with 16 bases between the two ends.

This chain uses TRBV19 with TRBJ1-5, with TRBD1 matching over 9 bases. V shed 3 bases and J 4 bases; nucleotides not matched to a gene: 7. Germline V CDR1 and CDR2: LNHDA, SQIVND (reference sequence). The CDR3 length is 16 residues. The CDR3 loop reads CASSMEDRGFNQPQHF. The CDR3 DNA sequence: TGTGCCAGTAGTATGGAGGACAGGGGTTTTAATCAGCCCCAGCATTTT.

The chain uses TRBV7-3 and TRBJ2-7; TRBD1 agrees at 7 bases. Trimming removed 3 bases from V and 2 bases from J; junction bases left unmatched: 10. Per the germline V gene, CDR1 is SGHTA and CDR2 is FQGTGA. CDR3 length equals 16 residues. The CDR3 loop reads CASSFSGTAKAYEQYF. The CDR3 nucleotides read TGTGCCAGCAGCTTTTCCGGGACAGCCAAAGCCTACGAGCAGTACTTC.

As regards this clone: At the DNA level, this CDR3 is encoded by other sequences in the same sample as well. The J gene is TRBJ2-5, the V gene TRBV7-2; possibly TRBD2 for D (7 bases). Germline CDR1 and CDR2: SGHTA and FQGNSA. V was clipped by 1 base and J by 5 bases, with 11 bases between them. This CDR3 has 14 amino acids. CDR3 protein: CASSLEGGPETQYF. As DNA, the CDR3 is TGTGCCAGCAGCTTAGAGGGGGGGCCGGAGACCCAGTACTTC. The whole variable domain, remainder taken from reference TRBV7-2 and TRBJ2-5, is GAGVSQSPSNKVTEKGKDVELRCDPISGHTALYWYRQSLGQGLEFLIYFQGNSAPDKSGLPSDRFSAERTGGSVSTLTIQRTQQEDSAVYLCASSLEGGPETQYFGPGTRLLVL.

V is TRBV12-3 or TRBV12-4 and J is TRBJ1-6; D unresolved. V was cut by 4 bases and J by 10 bases, with 8 bases left in between. The CDR3 has 12 residues. The CDR3 sequence is CASSSHTSPLHF. CDR3 bases: TGTGCCAGCAGTTCTCACACGTCACCCCTCCACTTT.

This clone is a singleton in its sample. This chain joins TRBV29-1 and TRBJ1-2; TRBD1 is a possible D gene (6 bases). Trimming pared 2 bases from V and 5 bases from J, leaving 9 bases between. This CDR3 spans 12 amino acids. Germline V CDR1 and CDR2: SQVTM, ANQGSEA. CDR3 sequence (DNA): TGCAGCGTTGAAATGGGGGCGTATGGCTACACCTTC. Amino acid sequence: CSVEMGAYGYTF.

The V gene is TRBV7-2, the J gene TRBJ2-1; 7 bases match TRBD1. With V trimmed by 2 bases and J by 6 bases, 10 bases remained unmatched. This CDR3 has 16 amino acids. Germline CDR1 SGHTA, CDR2 FQGNSA. As DNA, the CDR3 is TGTGCCAGCAGCTTATTGGGTCGGGCAGGGGGCAATGAGCAGTTCTTC. This translates into CASSLLGRAGGNEQFF.

The V call is TRBV5-1, the J call TRBJ2-7; a weak D match, TRBD2 (6 bases). CDR3 length: 11 amino acids. CDR1 and CDR2 (germline): SGHRS, YFSETQ. V lost 7 bases, J lost 7 bases, and 12 bases lay in between. This CDR3 is CASRDWEEQYF. DNA of the CDR3: TGCGCCAGCCGGGACTGGGAAGAGCAGTACTTC.

The CDR3 is CSASGQANQPQHF. CDR3 nucleotide sequence: TGCAGTGCTAGTGGACAGGCCAATCAGCCCCAGCATTTT. The V gene is TRBV20-1, the J gene TRBJ1-5; 7 nucleotides match TRBD1. The CDR3 has 13 residues. Germline CDR1 is DFQATT and CDR2 is SNEGSKA (reference sequence). The V and J ends lost 3 bases and 3 bases, in that order; junction bases with no gene match: 2.

This clone appeared once. The chain combines TRBV5-4 with TRBJ2-3; TRBD1 is a possible D gene (5 bases). The CDR3 has 17 residues. Trimming removed 0 bases from V and 0 bases from J, with 14 bases in between. Germline lookup yields CDR1 SGHNT and CDR2 YYREEE (reference sequence). In nucleotides, the CDR3 is TGTGCCAGCAGCTTGGCAGGGTCCCGCCCAAGCACAGATACGCAGTATTTT. Its translation: CASSLAGSRPSTDTQYF.

The gene calls are TRBV6-5 and TRBJ1-6, with D tentatively TRBD1 (5 bases). The germline V gene encodes CDR1 MNHEY and CDR2 SVGAGI. The V end lost 0 bases, the J end lost 16 bases, and 13 bases lay between the germline ends. The CDR3 length is 13 residues. The CDR3 DNA reads TGTGCCAGCAGTTACTCGACGGGGGGGATACTCCACTTT. This gives the protein CASSYSTGGILHF.

The chain joins TRBV4-3 to TRBJ2-7; 8 bases agree with TRBD1. The CDR3 has 16 amino acids. The germline V gene encodes CDR1 LGHNA and CDR2 YSLEER. The trim removed 1 base at V and 6 bases at J, leaving 11 bases unmatched. CDR3 nucleotides: TGCGCCAGCAGCCAAGTTTGGGGACCAGGGGGCTTCGAGCAGTACTTC. The encoded protein is CASSQVWGPGGFEQYF.

The DNA of the CDR3 is TGTGCCAGCAGTGAACAGGGCCTAGAGACCCAGTACTTC. Encoded protein: CASSEQGLETQYF. This chain links TRBV6-1 with TRBJ2-5; possibly TRBD1 for D (5 bases). CDR1 is MNHNS and CDR2 is SASEGT in the germline V gene. The CDR3 has 13 amino acids. With 2 bases removed from V and 4 bases from J, the gap between germline ends came to 8 bases.

Concerning this clone: A junction boundary mismatches the germline segment, possibly from a read error. V usage is TRBV23-1 and J usage is TRBJ2-3, with 10 bases that match TRBD1. TRBV23-1 is an open reading frame, and its role is uncertain. The CDR3 covers 21 residues. CDR3 DNA: TGCGCCAGCAGTCAATTTGGCCCCTCGGATCGACAGGGGGCTAGCACTGATACGCAGTATTTT. Translating gives CASSQFGPSDRQGASTDTQYF.

A single count supports this clone. The chain carries TRBV7-8 and TRBJ1-1; 7 bases fit TRBD1. This CDR3 comprises 13 residues. V gave up 1 base and J gave up 10 bases; unmatched junction bases: 6. Germline V gene sequence: CDR1 SGHVS, CDR2 FQNEAQ. CDR3 amino acids: CASSLGGGVGAFF. CDR3 nucleotide sequence: TGTGCCAGCAGCTTAGGAGGGGGCGTAGGAGCTTTCTTT.

This clone was recorded only once. The chain links TRBV9 to TRBJ1-5; D is unresolved. CDR1 is SGDLS and CDR2 is YYNGEE in the germline V gene. Trimming stripped 3 bases from V and 5 bases from J, with 12 bases between. This CDR3 region has 14 residues. CDR3 in DNA: TGTGCCAGCAGCGCTACAGAATACCATCAGCCCCAGCATTTT. This gives the protein CASSATEYHQPQHF.

This clone was seen a single time. The V call is TRBV24-1, the J call TRBJ2-1; 7 bases agree with TRBD2. J lost 0 bases, V lost 6 bases, and 10 bases had no gene match. The CDR3 extends over 17 amino acids. The germline V gene has CDR1 KGHDR and CDR2 SFDVKD. CDR3 sequence reads: CATSLSGNTGSYNEQFF. Here the CDR3 DNA reads TGTGCCACCAGTTTAAGCGGGAATACAGGCTCCTACAATGAGCAGTTCTTC.

This clone has just one count. At one boundary the junction diverges from the germline segment, which might be a read error. The J gene is TRBJ2-6, the V gene TRBV6-5; a weak D match, TRBD1 (5 bases). Germline CDR1 and CDR2: MNHEY and SVGAGI. The CDR3 has 14 residues. The CDR3 loop is CASRGAAGANVLTF. The CDR3 DNA is TGTGCCAGCAGAGGAGCCGCTGGGGCCAACGTGCTGACTTTC.

This rearrangement joins TRBV19 to TRBJ1-6; 8 bases match TRBD1. V dropped 0 bases and J dropped 9; count of bases not matched to a gene: 4. From germline, CDR1 is LNHDA and CDR2 SQIVND (reference sequence). The CDR3 loop spans 15 amino acids. CDR3 region: CASSIDSGGFSPLHF. CDR3 DNA sequence: TGTGCCAGTAGTATAGATTCAGGGGGCTTTTCACCCCTCCACTTT. The full variable domain, in which reference TRBV19 and TRBJ1-6 provide the parts outside the CDR3, is DGGITQSPKYLFRKEGQNVTLSCEQNLNHDAMYWYRQDPGQGLRLIYYSQIVNDFQKGDIAEGYSVSREKKESFPLTVTSAQKNPTAFYLCASSIDSGGFSPLHFGNGTRLTVT.

This clone was seen just once. The rearrangement links TRBV3-1 (or the pseudogene TRBV3-2) to TRBJ1-6; D remains ambiguous. Germline V gene lookup returns CDR1 LGHDT and CDR2 YNNKEL (reference sequence). CDR3 length: 14 residues. The ends were cut back, 1 base at V and 4 bases at J, with 5 bases in the middle. CDR3 loop: CASSQVRYNSPLHF. The DNA of the CDR3 is TGTGCCAGCAGCCAAGTACGGTATAATTCACCCCTCCACTTT.

This chain connects TRBV28 to TRBJ1-5; D unresolved. The CDR3 runs to 16 residues. Germline V lookup: CDR1 MDHEN, CDR2 SYDVKM. V lost 6 bases and J lost 0, with 15 bases in between. The CDR3 spells CASRNGHEISNQPQHF. The DNA for the CDR3 is TGTGCCAGCAGGAATGGGCACGAGATTAGCAATCAGCCCCAGCATTTT. The whole variable domain, remainder taken from reference TRBV28 and TRBJ1-5, is DVKVTQSSRYLVKRTGEKVFLECVQDMDHENMFWYRQDPGLGLRLIYFSYDVKMKEKGDIPEGYSVSREKKERFSLILESASTNQTSMYLCASRNGHEISNQPQHFGDGTRLSIL.

The chain combines TRBV6-5 with TRBJ1-6; D is ambiguous. V was cut by 10 bases and J by 7 bases, with 17 bases left in between. This CDR3 has 14 residues. The germline V gene encodes CDR1 MNHEY and CDR2 SVGAGI. Written as DNA, the CDR3 is TGTGCCACCACTCTAAACGGGGTAAATTCACCCCTCCACTTT. Protein sequence: CATTLNGVNSPLHF.

This clone was found a few times. This sequence joins TRBV29-1 and TRBJ2-3; D remains unclear. Trimming stripped 1 base from V and 5 bases from J, with 10 bases between. From germline, CDR1 is SQVTM and CDR2 ANQGSEA. The CDR3 extends over 13 amino acids. CDR3 protein: CSVEVLVGDTQYF. The CDR3 DNA is TGCAGCGTTGAAGTCCTAGTGGGAGATACGCAGTATTTT.